This T cell receptor (beta chain) appears in the sequencing data of a study of blood T cell repertoires in COVID-19. About the research overall: Acute and convalescent COVID-19 samples came from the United States, Italy and Spain. Nucleic acid was either cDNA or gDNA, and it came from T cells, B-cell-depleted T cells, or PBMCs.

Participants, about 18 to 90 years old, spanned around 26 US areas. Original analysis: For nucleated cells, counts were estimated from reference gene primer amplification. Assay used: immunoSEQ multiplex PCR; TCRdb lists only in-frame clones, some missing. D and trimming come from the DNA, and the V and J calls and clone size come from that table. The sample yields around 320,000 clones, approximately 89% seen once. Germline V gene lookup returns CDR1 SNHLY and CDR2 FYNNEI. The V and J ends lost 8 bases and 6 bases, in that order; junction bases with no gene match: 7. The CDR3 totals 14 residues. This clonotype was sampled from a woman aged 45-65 years who had been exposed to COVID-19. The sample was PBMCs or T cells enriched from blood (not recorded which). The rearrangement uses TRBV2 and TRBJ2-2, with TRBD1 matching over 9 bases. CDR3 coding DNA: TGTGCCAGCCTCCGGGACAGGGACCCCGGGGAGCTGTTTTTT. This gives the protein CASLRDRDPGELFF. Full variable domain (missing parts from reference TRBV2 and TRBJ2-2): EPEVTQTPSHQVTQMGQEVILRCVPISNHLYFYWYRQILGQKVEFLVSFYNNEISEKSEIFDDQFSVERPDGSNFTLKIRSTKLEDSAMYFCASLRDRDPGELFFGEGSRLTVL.